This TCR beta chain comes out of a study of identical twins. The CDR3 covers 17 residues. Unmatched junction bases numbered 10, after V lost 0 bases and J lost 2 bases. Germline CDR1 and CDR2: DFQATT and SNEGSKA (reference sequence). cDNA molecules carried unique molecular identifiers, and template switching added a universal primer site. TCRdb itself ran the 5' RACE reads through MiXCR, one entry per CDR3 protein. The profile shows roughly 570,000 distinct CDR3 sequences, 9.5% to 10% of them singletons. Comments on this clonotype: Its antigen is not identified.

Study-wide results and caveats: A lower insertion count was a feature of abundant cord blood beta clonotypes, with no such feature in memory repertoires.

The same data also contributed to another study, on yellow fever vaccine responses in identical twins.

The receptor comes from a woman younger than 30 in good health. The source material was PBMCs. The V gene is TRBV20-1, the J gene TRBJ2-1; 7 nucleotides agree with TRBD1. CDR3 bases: TGCAGTGCTAGAGACCTTCAAACAGGGGTCGCCTACAATGAGCAGTTCTTC. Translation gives CSARDLQTGVAYNEQFF.